The 23 T cell receptor beta chains presented below share a single source sample, sequenced in a study of T cells after yellow fever vaccination. In TCRdb, the 5' RACE reads were re-called with MiXCR into one record per CDR3 protein. Of about 320,000 distinct CDR3 sequences listed, about 4.5% are singletons. This sample comprised PBMCs, obtained 15 days after the yellow fever booster vaccination. The receptors here all came from a man aged 18 to 30 who received the YFV17D yellow fever vaccine.

This clonotype was recorded many times. The CDR3 DNA sequence: TGTGCCAGCAGCCCCAGGGGGGTGGGCGACGAGCAGTACTTC. It translates to CASSPRGVGDEQYF. The chain joins TRBV4-2 to TRBJ2-7, with a possible D match to TRBD1 (7 bases). The CDR3 consists of 14 residues. The V end lost 4 bases, the J end lost 5 bases, and 15 bases lay between the germline ends. In germline, CDR1 is LGHNA, CDR2 YNFKEQ.

This clonotype was picked up a small number of times. The J gene is TRBJ2-7, the V gene TRBV12-3 or TRBV12-4, with D perhaps matching TRBD1 (5 bases). The CDR3 has 14 residues. Between the trimmed V and J ends, which lost 2 bases and 7 bases, there was a span of 15 bases. CDR3 amino acids: CASSLQGQQGEQYF. CDR3 DNA: TGTGCCAGCAGTTTACAAGGGCAGCAGGGAGAGCAGTACTTC.

There are many counts of this clonotype. The chain uses TRBV7-2 and TRBJ2-3, with unresolved D. Per the germline V gene, CDR1 is SGHTA and CDR2 is FQGNSA. Trimming took off 5 bases at V and 2 bases at J, with 8 bases between the two ends. The CDR3 spans 13 residues. The CDR3 bases are TGTGCCAGCAGCCCGTATCTCACAGATACGCAGTATTTT. Amino acid sequence: CASSPYLTDTQYF. Using reference TRBV7-2 and TRBJ2-3 for the parts outside the CDR3, the full variable domain is GAGVSQSPSNKVTEKGKDVELRCDPISGHTALYWYRQSLGQGLEFLIYFQGNSAPDKSGLPSDRFSAERTGGSVSTLTIQRTQQEDSAVYLCASSPYLTDTQYFGPGTRLTVL.

The table lists this clonotype with a few counts. The chain joins TRBV3-1 to TRBJ1-1; 7 bases fit TRBD1. From germline, CDR1 is LGHDT and CDR2 YNNKEL (reference sequence). The CDR3 covers 17 residues. Trimming cost V 0 bases and J 2 bases; bases outside gene matches: 9. CDR3 amino acids: CASSQEYIRTGNTEAFF. CDR3 DNA: TGTGCCAGCAGCCAAGAATATATTAGGACAGGTAACACTGAAGCTTTCTTT.

This clonotype was recorded at least ten times. The gene calls are TRBV6-2 or TRBV6-3 and TRBJ2-5; D perhaps matches TRBD1 (5 bases). The CDR3 contains 13 residues. V lost 4 bases to trimming and J lost 7 bases, with 13 bases between them. Germline V gene data show CDR1 as MNHEY and CDR2 as SVGEGT. The CDR3 is CASSSSDSRTQYF. The DNA for the CDR3 is TGTGCCAGCAGTTCCTCCGACAGTCGGACCCAGTACTTC.

The rearrangement joins TRBV20-1 to TRBJ1-3; D not resolved. The length of the CDR3 is 13 residues. Germline values: CDR1 DFQATT, CDR2 SNEGSKA (reference sequence). V was trimmed by 3 bases and J by 0 bases, leaving 6 bases between them. The CDR3 DNA sequence: TGCAGTGCTAGGGTCCCCTCTGGAAACACCATATATTTT. Translated: CSARVPSGNTIYF.

This clonotype was detected ten times or more. V is TRBV29-1 and J is TRBJ2-1, with TRBD1 matching over 10 bases. V lost 3 bases, J lost 8 bases, and 7 bases stayed unmatched. The germline CDR1 and CDR2 sequences are SQVTM and ANQGSEA. The CDR3 totals 14 residues. CDR3 nucleotide sequence: TGCAGCGTTGAGCGGGACAGGGGTTTTCATGAGCAGTTCTTC. As protein: CSVERDRGFHEQFF.

Many counts were recorded for this clonotype. The V gene is TRBV5-4, the J gene TRBJ2-2, with 9 positions matching TRBD1. The germline V gene has CDR1 SGHNT and CDR2 YYREEE (reference sequence). The junction had 9 bases not matched to a gene; V was cut back by 0 bases and J by 3 bases. CDR3 length: 18 residues. CDR3: CASSLALTGGRDTGELFF. DNA of the CDR3: TGTGCCAGCAGCTTGGCCCTCACAGGGGGCAGGGACACCGGGGAGCTGTTTTTT.

The chain joins TRBV11-2 to TRBJ1-3; the D is unclear. CDR3 length equals 15 residues. Germline CDR1 reads SGHAT; CDR2 reads FQNNGV. V lost 5 bases, J lost 4 bases, and 15 bases lay in between. CDR3 sequence (DNA): TGTGCCAGCAGCCCTTTTCTGTTGGGCGGAAACACCATATATTTT. This codes for CASSPFLLGGNTIYF.

The chain has TRBV30 and TRBJ1-5; D is uncertain. Trimming pared 5 bases from V and 3 bases from J, leaving 11 bases between. Germline-derived CDR1 and CDR2 are GTSNPN and SVGIG (reference sequence). CDR3 length equals 13 residues. CDR3 nucleotides: TGTGCCTGGGACGCGGGTTTCAATCAGCCCCAGCATTTT. Translating gives CAWDAGFNQPQHF.

This chain links TRBV20-1 with TRBJ1-5; D uncertain. CDR1 and CDR2 from the germline V gene are DFQATT and SNEGSKA (reference sequence). This CDR3 is built from 15 residues. The V end lost 3 bases, the J end lost 7 bases, and 19 bases lay between the germline ends. CDR3 sequence (DNA): TGCAGTGCTAGGCCTCAGCTGATAGGCGGCCAGCCCCAGCATTTT. It is translated as CSARPQLIGGQPQHF.

This clonotype has at least ten counts. At one boundary the junction diverges from the germline segment, which might be a read error. The chain has TRBV7-8 and TRBJ2-5, with 9 bases matching TRBD2. Germline CDR1 reads SGHVS; CDR2 reads FQNEAQ. The CDR3 has 13 amino acids. CDR3 DNA sequence: TGTGCCAGCAGCCTAGCGGGGTATGAGACCCAGTACTTC. Its translation is CASSLAGYETQYF.

This clonotype came up many times. The J gene is TRBJ2-7, the V gene TRBV6-5, with 8 bases aligning to TRBD1. The germline V gene has CDR1 MNHEY and CDR2 SVGAGI. The CDR3 spans 17 residues. V lost 2 bases and J lost 7; bases outside the gene matches: 16. The CDR3 region is CASSYALHHQGAGEQYV. The CDR3 DNA follows: TGTGCCAGCAGTTACGCCTTACATCATCAGGGGGCGGGTGAGCAGTACGTC.

The V gene is TRBV20-1, the J gene TRBJ1-2, with D perhaps TRBD1 (5 bases). In germline, CDR1 is DFQATT, CDR2 SNEGSKA (reference sequence). V gave up 6 bases and J gave up 0 bases, with 11 bases separating them. The CDR3 covers 13 residues. The CDR3 nucleotides read TGCAGTGCCTGGGACCTATCTAACTATGGCTACACCTTC. This sequence encodes CSAWDLSNYGYTF.

The sample holds a few counts of this clonotype. V usage is TRBV12-3 or TRBV12-4 and J usage is TRBJ1-2, with D perhaps TRBD1 (6 bases). This CDR3 has 13 amino acids. CDR3 region: CAARGAGNYGYTF. CDR3 DNA sequence: TGTGCTGCGAGGGGGGCCGGTAACTATGGCTACACCTTC.

The table lists this clonotype with many counts. The chain uses TRBV19 and TRBJ1-2, with D possibly matching TRBD1 (5 bases). Germline CDR1 LNHDA, CDR2 SQIVND (reference sequence). Deletions cut 5 bases from V and 5 bases from J, with 15 bases between. The CDR3 runs 14 residues. The CDR3 is CASSPDSRGYGYTF. The CDR3 DNA sequence: TGTGCCAGTAGTCCCGACAGCCGGGGGTATGGCTACACCTTC.

The table lists this clonotype with many counts. The chain recombines TRBV18 with TRBJ2-1; 10 nucleotides align to TRBD2. CDR1 is KGHSH, CDR2 LQKENI, per germline. Trimming at V came to 3 bases and at J to 4 bases, leaving 6 bases not matched to a gene. There are 16 residues in the CDR3. DNA of the CDR3: TGTGCCAGCTCACCTTCACTAGCGGGGAATTACAATGAGCAGTTCTTC. Protein product: CASSPSLAGNYNEQFF. Full variable domain (rest looked up from reference TRBV18 and TRBJ2-1): NAGVMQNPRHLVRRRGQEARLRCSPMKGHSHVYWYRQLPEEGLKFMVYLQKENIIDESGMPKERFSAEFPKEGPSILRIQQVVRGDSAAYFCASSPSLAGNYNEQFFGPGTRLTVL.

This clonotype is medium-sized in the sample. The J gene is TRBJ2-3, the V gene TRBV20-1; possibly TRBD1 for D (7 bases). The CDR3 totals 13 residues. From germline, CDR1 is DFQATT and CDR2 SNEGSKA (reference sequence). V was trimmed by 6 bases and J by 7 bases, leaving 17 bases between them. CDR3 in amino acids: CSAFQGGPNTQYF. The CDR3 DNA reads as TGCAGTGCGTTCCAGGGGGGACCCAATACGCAGTATTTT.

This clonotype has ten or more counts. This chain links TRBV20-1 with TRBJ1-1; 9 nucleotides match TRBD1. The CDR3 sequence is 14 residues long. With 2 bases clipped from V and 6 bases from J, the junction kept 7 bases outside the gene matches. The germline V gene encodes CDR1 DFQATT and CDR2 SNEGSKA (reference sequence). The chain's CDR3 is CSARPGQGVPEAFF. CDR3 in DNA: TGCAGTGCTAGACCGGGACAGGGAGTCCCTGAAGCTTTCTTT.

This clonotype has ten or more counts. The chain recombines TRBV4-3 with TRBJ1-2, with 7 bases that match TRBD1. Germline V CDR1 and CDR2: LGHNA, YSLEER. This CDR3 region has 14 residues. J lost 6 bases, V lost 10 bases, and 14 bases had no gene match. The CDR3 loop reads CATSNRGGRDGYTF. DNA for the CDR3: TGCGCCACCTCCAACAGGGGCGGAAGGGATGGCTACACCTTC.

This sequence joins TRBV20-1 and TRBJ1-3, with D perhaps matching TRBD1 (5 bases). The CDR3 consists of 15 residues. V was trimmed by 1 base and J by 3 bases, leaving 13 bases between them. Germline V lookup: CDR1 DFQATT, CDR2 SNEGSKA (reference sequence). CDR3 DNA sequence: TGCAGTGCTAGAGTTGAGAGGGGACTTGGAAACACCATATATTTT. Translated: CSARVERGLGNTIYF.

This clonotype was recorded many times. The chain combines TRBV7-9 with TRBJ2-1; 8 nucleotides align to TRBD1. The CDR3 has 14 residues. Germline V CDR1 and CDR2: SEHNR, FQNEAQ (reference sequence). After removal of 1 base from V and 8 bases from J, the junction contained 4 bases not matched to a gene. The CDR3: CASSLVDRVDEQFF. CDR3 in DNA: TGTGCCAGCAGCTTAGTGGACAGGGTGGATGAGCAGTTCTTC.

This clonotype has more than one count but fewer than ten. V gene TRBV5-1 combines with J gene TRBJ1-2; 10 bases are shared with TRBD1. V was pared by 4 bases and J by 4 bases, with 10 bases of the junction left unmatched. The CDR3 has 16 residues. The germline V gene has CDR1 SGHRS and CDR2 YFSETQ. The CDR3 here is CASSPPRDRGPYGYTF. CDR3 nucleotide sequence: TGCGCCAGCAGCCCGCCCCGGGACAGGGGCCCCTATGGCTACACCTTC.